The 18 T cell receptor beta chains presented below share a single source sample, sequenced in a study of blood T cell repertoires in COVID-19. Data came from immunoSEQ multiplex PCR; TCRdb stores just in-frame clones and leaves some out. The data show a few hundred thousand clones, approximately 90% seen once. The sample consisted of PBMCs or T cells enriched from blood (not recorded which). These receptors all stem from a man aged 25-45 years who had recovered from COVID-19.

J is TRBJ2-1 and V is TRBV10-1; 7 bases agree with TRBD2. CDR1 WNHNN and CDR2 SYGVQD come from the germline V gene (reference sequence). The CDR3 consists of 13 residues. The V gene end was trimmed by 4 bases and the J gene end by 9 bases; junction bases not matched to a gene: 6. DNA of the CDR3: TGCGCCAGCAGTGGGGCGGGAGTGGGTGAGCAGTTCTTC. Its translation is CASSGAGVGEQFF.

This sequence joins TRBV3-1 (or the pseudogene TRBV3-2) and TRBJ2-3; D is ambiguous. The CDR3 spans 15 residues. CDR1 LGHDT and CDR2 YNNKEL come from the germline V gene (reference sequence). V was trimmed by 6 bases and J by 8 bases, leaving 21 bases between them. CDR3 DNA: TGTGCCAGCAGACGTGATACAGTTAGTCCCGGTACGCAGTATTTT. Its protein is CASRRDTVSPGTQYF.

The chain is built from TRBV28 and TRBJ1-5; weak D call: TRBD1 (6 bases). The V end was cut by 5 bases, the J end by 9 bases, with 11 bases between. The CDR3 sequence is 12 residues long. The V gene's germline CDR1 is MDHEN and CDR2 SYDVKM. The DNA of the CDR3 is TGTGCCAGCAGTAGACAGGCCCGGCCCCAGCATTTT. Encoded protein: CASSRQARPQHF.

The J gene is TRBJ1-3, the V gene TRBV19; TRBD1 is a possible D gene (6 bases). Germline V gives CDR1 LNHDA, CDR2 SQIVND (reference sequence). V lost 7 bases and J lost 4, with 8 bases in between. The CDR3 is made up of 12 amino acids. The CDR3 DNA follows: TGTGCCAGTACAGGGGAGGGAAACACCATATATTTT. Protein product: CASTGEGNTIYF.

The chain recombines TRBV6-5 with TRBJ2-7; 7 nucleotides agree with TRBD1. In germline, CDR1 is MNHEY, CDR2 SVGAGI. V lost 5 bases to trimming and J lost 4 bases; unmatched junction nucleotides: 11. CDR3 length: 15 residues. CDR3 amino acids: CASSRGQHISYEQYF. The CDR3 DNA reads TGTGCCAGCAGTCGGGGACAGCATATTTCTTACGAGCAGTACTTC.

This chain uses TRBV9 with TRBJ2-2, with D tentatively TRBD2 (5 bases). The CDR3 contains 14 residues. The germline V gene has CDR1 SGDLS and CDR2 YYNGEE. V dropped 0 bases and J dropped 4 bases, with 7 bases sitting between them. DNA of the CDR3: TGTGCCAGCAGCGTAGAGGCGGGCACCGGGGAGCTGTTTTTT. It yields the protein CASSVEAGTGELFF.

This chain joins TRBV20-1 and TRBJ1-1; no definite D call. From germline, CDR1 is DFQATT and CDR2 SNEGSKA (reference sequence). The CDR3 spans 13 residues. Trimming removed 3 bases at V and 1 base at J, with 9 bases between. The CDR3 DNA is TGCAGTGCTAGTCGTCGGGGGAACACTGAAGCTTTCTTT. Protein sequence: CSASRRGNTEAFF.

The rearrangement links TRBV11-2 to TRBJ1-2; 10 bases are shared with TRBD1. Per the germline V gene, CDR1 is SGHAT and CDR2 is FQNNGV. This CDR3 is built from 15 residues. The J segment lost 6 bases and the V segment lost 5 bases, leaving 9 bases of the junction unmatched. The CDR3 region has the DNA TGTGCCAGCAGCCAGACAGGGGGCAAGTTCCATGGCTACACCTTC. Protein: CASSQTGGKFHGYTF.

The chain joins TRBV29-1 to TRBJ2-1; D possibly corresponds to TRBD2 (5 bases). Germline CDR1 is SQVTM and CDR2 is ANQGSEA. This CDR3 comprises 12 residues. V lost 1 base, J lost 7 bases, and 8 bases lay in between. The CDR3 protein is CSVEGEGNEQFF. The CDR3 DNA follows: TGCAGCGTTGAAGGTGAGGGAAATGAGCAGTTCTTC.

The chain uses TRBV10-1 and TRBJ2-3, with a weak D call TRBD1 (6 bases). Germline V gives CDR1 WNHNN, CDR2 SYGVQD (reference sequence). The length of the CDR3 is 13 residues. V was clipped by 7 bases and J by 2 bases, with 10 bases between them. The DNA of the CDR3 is TGCGCCAGCACAGGGGCGCACACAGATACGCAGTATTTT. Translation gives CASTGAHTDTQYF.

Here the CDR3 DNA reads TGTGCCAGCAGTTACTCCGGCGGGGTCGATGAGCAGTTCTTC. Translation gives CASSYSGGVDEQFF. This chain joins TRBV6-5 and TRBJ2-1; TRBD2 might be the D (6 bases). This CDR3 spans 14 amino acids. The ends were cut back, 0 bases at V and 8 bases at J, with 11 bases in the middle. Germline V lookup: CDR1 MNHEY, CDR2 SVGAGI.

This CDR3 is CASSLFNSEQFF. CDR3 DNA: TGTGCCAGCTCACTCTTCAATAGTGAGCAGTTCTTC. This chain connects TRBV18 to TRBJ2-1; no firm D call. The V and J ends lost 4 bases and 9 bases respectively, with 10 bases between them. CDR1 and CDR2 from the germline V gene are KGHSH and LQKENI. CDR3 length: 12 amino acids.

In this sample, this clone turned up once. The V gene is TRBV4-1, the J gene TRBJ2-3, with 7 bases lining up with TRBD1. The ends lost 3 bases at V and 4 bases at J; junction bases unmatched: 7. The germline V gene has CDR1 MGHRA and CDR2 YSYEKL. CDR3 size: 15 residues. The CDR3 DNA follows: TGCGCCAGCAGCCAGAGGGGACAGTCCCCAGATACGCAGTATTTT. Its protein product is CASSQRGQSPDTQYF.

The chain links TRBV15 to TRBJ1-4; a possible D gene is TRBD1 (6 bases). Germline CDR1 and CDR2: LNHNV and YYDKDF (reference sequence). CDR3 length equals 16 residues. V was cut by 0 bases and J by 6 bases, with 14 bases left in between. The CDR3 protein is CATSRDRWAGDEKLFF. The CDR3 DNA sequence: TGTGCCACCAGCAGAGATCGTTGGGCAGGGGATGAAAAACTGTTTTTT.

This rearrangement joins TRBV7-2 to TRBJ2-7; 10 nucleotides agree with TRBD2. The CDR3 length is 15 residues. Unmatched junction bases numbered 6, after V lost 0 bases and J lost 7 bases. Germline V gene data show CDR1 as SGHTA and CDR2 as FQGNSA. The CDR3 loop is CASSLAQREGVEQYF. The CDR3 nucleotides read TGTGCCAGCAGCTTAGCGCAGCGGGAGGGAGTTGAGCAGTACTTC. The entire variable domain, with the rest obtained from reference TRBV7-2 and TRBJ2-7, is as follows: GAGVSQSPSNKVTEKGKDVELRCDPISGHTALYWYRQSLGQGLEFLIYFQGNSAPDKSGLPSDRFSAERTGGSVSTLTIQRTQQEDSAVYLCASSLAQREGVEQYFGPGTRLTVT.

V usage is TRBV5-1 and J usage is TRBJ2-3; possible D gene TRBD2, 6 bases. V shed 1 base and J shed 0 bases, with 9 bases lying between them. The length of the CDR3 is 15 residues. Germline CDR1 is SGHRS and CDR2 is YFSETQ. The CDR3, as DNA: TGCGCCAGCAGCTTGTGGGGGGTCAGCACAGATACGCAGTATTTT. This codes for CASSLWGVSTDTQYF.

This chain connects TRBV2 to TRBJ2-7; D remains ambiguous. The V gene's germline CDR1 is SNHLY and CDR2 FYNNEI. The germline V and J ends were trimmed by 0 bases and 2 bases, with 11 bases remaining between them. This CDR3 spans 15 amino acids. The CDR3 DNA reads TGTGCCAGCAGTGAAGCTTGGCCCAGAACCTACGAGCAGTACTTC. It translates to CASSEAWPRTYEQYF.

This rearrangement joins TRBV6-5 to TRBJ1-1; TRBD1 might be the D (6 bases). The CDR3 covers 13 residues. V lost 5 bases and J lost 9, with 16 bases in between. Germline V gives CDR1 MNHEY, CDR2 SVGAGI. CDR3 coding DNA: TGTGCCAGCAGTCAAAGAGAGCAGGGGAAAGCTTTCTTT. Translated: CASSQREQGKAFF.